The clone carrying this T cell receptor beta chain appeared many times. Germline-derived CDR1 and CDR2 are MNHEY and SMNVEV (reference sequence). The CDR3 runs to 16 residues. J was trimmed by 5 bases and V by 5 bases; bases with no gene match: 6. TCRdb reprocessed the 5' RACE reads with MiXCR, giving one entry per CDR3 protein. The sample records 700,000 or so distinct CDR3 sequences, approximately 21% being singletons. This specimen belongs to a study of identical twins. This sample also appeared in a second study, on T cells expressing NK-cell markers. Per that paper: Among eight sequenced donors, seven carried HCMV seropositivity while one was seronegative. In several donors, dominant NKG2C+ clonotypes were roughly 1.0-8% of CD8+ T cells. In several donors, dominant clonotypes made up roughly 25-60.1% of CD3+CD56-NKG2C+ cells.

Sequenced material: PBMCs. This chain connects TRBV27 to TRBJ2-2; TRBD2 matches at 12 bases. The clonotype was recovered from a woman aged 18-35 years in good health. The CDR3 DNA is TGTGCCAGCAGTCCGACTAGCGGGAGCGGGACCGGGGAGCTGTTTTTT. This sequence encodes CASSPTSGSGTGELFF.